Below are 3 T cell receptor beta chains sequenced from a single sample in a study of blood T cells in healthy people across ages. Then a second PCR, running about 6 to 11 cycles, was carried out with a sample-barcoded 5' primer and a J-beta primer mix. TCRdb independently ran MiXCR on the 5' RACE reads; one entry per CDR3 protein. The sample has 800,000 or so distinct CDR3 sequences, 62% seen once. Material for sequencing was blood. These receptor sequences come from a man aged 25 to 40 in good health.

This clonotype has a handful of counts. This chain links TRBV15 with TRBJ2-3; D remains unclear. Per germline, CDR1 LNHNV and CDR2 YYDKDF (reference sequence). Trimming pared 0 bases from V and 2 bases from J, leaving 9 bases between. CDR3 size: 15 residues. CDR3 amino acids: CATSRDGLNTDTQYF. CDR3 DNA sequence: TGTGCCACCAGCAGAGACGGGCTTAACACAGATACGCAGTATTTT.

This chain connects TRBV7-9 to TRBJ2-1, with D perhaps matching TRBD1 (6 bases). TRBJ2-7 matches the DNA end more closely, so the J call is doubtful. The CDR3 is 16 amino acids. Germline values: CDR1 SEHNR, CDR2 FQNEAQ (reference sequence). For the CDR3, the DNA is TGTGCCAGCAGCTTAGCGATACAGGGACCTGCTAAGGAGCAGTACTTC. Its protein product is CASSLAIQGPAKEQYF.

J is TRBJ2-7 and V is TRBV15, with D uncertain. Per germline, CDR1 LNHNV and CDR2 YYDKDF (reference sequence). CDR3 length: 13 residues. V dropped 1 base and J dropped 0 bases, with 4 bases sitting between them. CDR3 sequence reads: CATSRVGSYEQYF. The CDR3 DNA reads TGTGCCACCAGCAGAGTCGGCTCCTACGAGCAGTACTTC.